This T cell receptor beta chain was captured in a study of blood T cell repertoires in COVID-19. Germline CDR1 and CDR2: MNHEY and SMNVEV (reference sequence). The ends were cut back, 7 bases at V and 4 bases at J, with 5 bases in the middle. The CDR3 extends over 11 amino acids. Assay used: immunoSEQ multiplex PCR; TCRdb lists only in-frame clones, some missing. The sample consists of approximately 300,000 clones, 70% to 90% of them appearing once. Sequenced input: PBMCs or T cells enriched from blood (not recorded which). The chain uses TRBV27 and TRBJ1-3; D gene unclear. This sequence was found in a woman aged 25 to 45 who had recovered from COVID-19. CDR3 loop: CASKQGNTIYF. Written as DNA, the CDR3 is TGTGCCAGCAAACAGGGAAACACCATATATTTT.